Below, one TCR beta chain is given with its context. This record belongs to a study of blood T cell repertoires in COVID-19. Study-wide background: Whether acute or convalescent, the COVID-19 samples came from the United States, Italy and Spain. T cells, B-cell-depleted T cells, or PBMCs supplied cDNA or gDNA.

The method was immunoSEQ multiplex PCR; TCRdb's version includes in-frame clones alone and lacks a portion of them. In the table there are just under 150,000 clones, roughly 89% of which are singletons. Sequencing was performed on peripheral blood. This receptor was identified in a human donor in a cohort sampled during active COVID-19.

The CDR3 DNA reads TGTGCCAGCAGCTTAGGGGACAGGGGGCGGCCCGGGGAGCTGTTTTTT. Protein: CASSLGDRGRPGELFF. This chain connects TRBV7-8 to TRBJ2-2; 12 positions match TRBD1. CDR1 and CDR2 (germline): SGHVS, FQNEAQ. V shed 1 base, J shed 6 bases, and the junction held 3 bases outside the gene matches. This CDR3 is built from 16 residues.